The rows below give T cell receptor beta chains drawn from one sample of a study of regulatory T cells in long-lasting Graves disease. MiXCR, run by TCRdb on the multiplex PCR reads, gives a single entry per CDR3 protein. The sample contains 580,000 or so distinct CDR3 sequences, roughly 15% of which appear only once. These same records also appear under a second study, on T cells in Graves' hyperthyroidism and ophthalmopathy.

The sequencing here drew on peripheral blood mononuclear cells (PBMCs), taken at new diagnosis, from a patient treated with antithyroid drugs. These TCRs come from a man younger than 35 with Graves disease. CDR3s include the opening cysteine and the closing phenylalanine or tryptophan.

cdr3_length v_call cdr3_aa
18 TRBV4-1 CASSQQIGTSGPNTEAFF
15 TRBV19 CASSITVRGYNEQFF
15 TRBV27 CASSYATGGITEAFF
14 TRBV20-1 CSAGIGRQINIQYF
15 TRBV20-1 CSAITSGASTDTQYF
15 TRBV6-1 CASSERGRTNNEQLF
13 TRBV29-1 CSVGGTVWYGYTF
15 TRBV7-6 CASSRNGGGTDTQYF
16 TRBV7-9 CASSLRGGPKNTEAFF
16 TRBV12-5 CASGPGTSGSTDTQYF
15 TRBV5-6 CASGRGPSSGNTIYF
12 TRBV2 CASSVLTGFAFF
11 TRBV11-2 CASSIINEQFF
12 TRBV9 CASSANTGELFF
17 TRBV14 CASSQYRTGANTGELFF
15 TRBV4-1 CASIHRTGDGTEAFF
12 TRBV5-1 CASSLAQWGYTF
16 TRBV11-2 CASSPGPGQGHNEQFF
14 TRBV5-8 CASSLRGFNSPLHF
17 TRBV13 CASSVRLAGPPVDTQYF
14 TRBV6-5 CASSYVGGRETQYF
14 TRBV18 CASSPEVEGSPLHF
13 TRBV10-3 CAITGGRADTQYF
13 TRBV10-3 CAINPGTTYEQYF
16 TRBV5-4 CASSLAGSGGYYEQYF
11 TRBV10-3 CASGVEETQYF
13 TRBV20-1 CSACGLERHEQFF
17 TRBV3-1 CASSQDIGGGPWNEQFF
14 TRBV2 CASSEGIEFDEQFF
13 TRBV28 CASSSTEGQPQHF
17 TRBV2 CASSLLPPGAGGTEAFF
16 TRBV2 CASSEFTSGSLDTQYF
15 TRBV30 CAWTLAGGRGETQYF
12 TRBV20-1 CSSRDTNTEAFF
15 TRBV7-9 CASSRRTGEGNEQFF
14 TRBV20-1 CSARDPRGNTEAFF
17 TRBV28 CASSYPKTGVVTYEQYF
16 TRBV6-1 CASSELWVSGYNEQFF
15 TRBV10-2 CASTLVLTGNTEAFF
13 TRBV28 CASSSGANYGYTF
13 TRBV24-1 CATSDFLQETQYF
13 TRBV2 CASRTGGDTEAFF
14 TRBV19 CASSTGTGVNEQYF
15 TRBV2 CASRLAGGPYNEQFF
16 TRBV5-6 CASSLPGGPGYNEQFF
15 TRBV27 CASGQLQGRREKLFF
13 TRBV12-3/TRBV12-4 CASSPLGGNTIYF
14 TRBV6-1 CASRLTLNNEKLFF
14 TRBV5-1 CASSWDTSSYEQYF
15 TRBV9 CASSALPAGTGELFF
14 TRBV7-2 CASSLSIANYEQYF
15 TRBV6-5 CASSYPDRGLYEQYF
15 TRBV6-1 CASSEWPGVGDTQYF
14 TRBV5-1 CASSLDPGGETQYF
12 TRBV9 CASSDVYYGYTF
15 TRBV20-1 CSARVGGGPAGVQYF
14 TRBV5-1 CASSAGDSSYEQYF
14 TRBV2 CASSDRQGTDTQYF
13 TRBV27 CASSIGPRYGYTF